This T cell receptor (beta chain) was documented in a study of spatial heterogeneity in lung cancer. Study overall: Tumor-region TCR transcript counts correlated strongly with a T cell module score from matched bulk RNA-seq.

Time point noted: sample taken at primary tumor resection. The donor group consisted of over 60 patients who had untreated, early-stage non-small cell lung cancer. TCRs were sequenced from unsorted whole RNA of tumor, nontumor lung or PBMC. This clonotype showed up many times. What it recognizes is unknown. Study observations and caveats: Tracking of tumor mutation counts was seen in expanded intratumoral alpha and beta TCR counts.

Each TCR cDNA molecule bore a unique molecular identifier. TCRdb analysed the 5' RACE reads with MiXCR anew, one entry per CDR3 protein. Of around 100,000 distinct CDR3 sequences detected, around 4.3% appear once; the ten largest clones hold about 20%. The CDR3 loop spans 14 amino acids. J lost 2 bases, V lost 3 bases, and 4 bases had no gene match. This chain connects TRBV12-3 or TRBV12-4 to TRBJ2-7, with 7 nucleotides matching TRBD1. This clonotype was obtained from a male donor with early-stage non-small cell lung cancer. Specimen: lung tumor tissue, collected at surgery. The CDR3 DNA reads as TGTGCCAGCAGTTTTGGGACAGCGACCTACGAGCAGTACTTC. This sequence encodes CASSFGTATYEQYF.